This passage covers 26 T cell receptor beta chains from one sample sequenced in a study of regulatory T cells in long-lasting Graves disease listed by TCRdb under 2021. What the time point label conveys for this sample: persistent/refractory GD, antithyroid drugs over 5 years with positive TRAb. For both TCR sequencing and RNA sequencing, RNA was extracted from PBMCs in TRIzol. Libraries were made using multiplex PCR. The instrument given in TCRdb is Illumina HiSeq 4000. CDR3 regions were amplified by Arm-PCR with iRepertoire HTBI primers to construct TCR beta libraries. TCRdb ran its own pipeline on the public reads, namely fastp trimming at Q25 and MiXCR clone calling, and kept in-frame beta chains. Every CDR3 protein is listed once, alongside the most common genes and DNA of its rows. This sample holds around 510,000 distinct CDR3 sequences; more than 20% were observed only once. The ten largest clones add up to 7% to 10% of the sample.

Sequenced material: peripheral blood mononuclear cells (PBMCs), taken when the disease was refractory, from a patient treated with antithyroid drugs. The receptors stem from a female donor with Graves disease.

To note about this clonotype: A read error may be the cause here, since a much bigger clone is one base away. The chain recombines TRBV20-1 with TRBJ2-7, with 9 nucleotides matching TRBD1. This CDR3 comprises 14 residues. Germline lookup yields CDR1 DFQATT and CDR2 SNEGSKA (reference sequence). Here the CDR3 reads CSAREGQGTYERYF. The CDR3 DNA follows: TGCAGTGCTAGAGAGGGACAGGGCACCTACGAGCGGTACTTC.

In this sample, this clonotype turned up many times. The chain recombines TRBV6-2 or TRBV6-3 with TRBJ2-7; 7 bases align to TRBD1. The germline gives CDR1 MNHEY, CDR2 SVGEGT. The trim removed 5 bases at V and 3 bases at J, leaving 13 bases unmatched. This CDR3 contains 16 residues. CDR3 coding DNA: TGTGCCAGCAGTAAAACGGGACAGCCAGGCTTCTACGAGCAGTACTTC. As protein: CASSKTGQPGFYEQYF.

This clonotype was picked up a small number of times. A much bigger clone sits one base away, suggesting this may be a read error. The V and J genes are TRBV11-2 and TRBJ2-5; 7 nucleotides line up with TRBD2. This CDR3 is built from 13 residues. The germline V gene has CDR1 SGHAT and CDR2 FQNNGV. In nucleotides, the CDR3 is TGTGCCAGCAGCCAGACTAGCAGAGAGGCCCAGTACTTC. It is translated as CASSQTSREAQYF.

At least ten counts were recorded for this clonotype. The chain uses TRBV15 and TRBJ1-6; maybe TRBD1 (5 bases). CDR1 is LNHNV, CDR2 YYDKDF, per germline (reference sequence). Trimming removed 1 base from V and 10 bases from J, with 8 bases in between. This CDR3 region has 13 residues. CDR3 nucleotide sequence: TGTGCCACCAGCAGAGTGGGGGAATCACCCCTCCACTTT. Protein product: CATSRVGESPLHF.

This clonotype has a handful of counts. The V gene is TRBV25-1, the J gene TRBJ1-3, with D perhaps matching TRBD1 (6 bases). Germline V gene sequence: CDR1 MGHDK, CDR2 SYGVNS. V gave up 2 bases and J gave up 0 bases, with 11 bases separating them. The CDR3 is 16 residues long. DNA of the CDR3: TGTGCCAGCAGTGAAACACAGGGTTACTCTGGAAACACCATATATTTT. This encodes CASSETQGYSGNTIYF. Variable domain in full (rest from reference TRBV25-1 and TRBJ1-3): EADIYQTPRYLVIGTGKKITLECSQTMGHDKMYWYQQDPGMELHLIHYSYGVNSTEKGDLSSESTVSRIRTEHFPLTLESARPSHTSQYLCASSETQGYSGNTIYFGEGSWLTVV.

Many counts were recorded for this clonotype. CDR3 sequence reads: CSVTGGASYEQYF. CDR3 DNA sequence: TGCAGCGTGACAGGGGGCGCTTCCTACGAGCAGTACTTC. The rearrangement uses TRBV29-1 and TRBJ2-7, with TRBD1 matching over 10 bases. V was clipped by 6 bases and J by 1 base; unmatched bases: 3. The germline V gene has CDR1 SQVTM and CDR2 ANQGSEA. There are 13 residues in the CDR3.

In this sample, this clonotype turned up many times. The chain joins TRBV4-3 to TRBJ2-5, with D possibly matching TRBD2 (6 bases). Trimming took off 1 base at V and 5 bases at J, with 11 bases between the two ends. CDR3 length equals 14 residues. Germline V lookup: CDR1 LGHNA, CDR2 YSLEER. CDR3 residues: CASSQAIAGETQYF. The CDR3 DNA reads TGCGCCAGCAGCCAAGCTATTGCGGGGGAGACCCAGTACTTC.

Concerning this clonotype itself: A much larger clone is a single base away; this may be a read error. The chain recombines TRBV3-1 with TRBJ2-7, with 9 bases matching TRBD2. The V segment lost 4 bases and the J segment 3 bases; nucleotides outside the gene matches: 10. Germline CDR1 and CDR2: LGHDT and YNNKEL (reference sequence). There are 16 residues in the CDR3. CDR3 DNA: TGTGCCAGCAGCCGAGAAAGGAGTAGCGGGAGCTACGAGCAGTACTTC. Translation: CASSRERSSGSYEQYF.

This clonotype was counted many times. This chain uses TRBV3-1 with TRBJ1-5, with no clear D. The CDR3 is 15 amino acids. V dropped 1 base and J dropped 0 bases, with 7 bases sitting between them. In germline, CDR1 is LGHDT, CDR2 YNNKEL (reference sequence). The CDR3 DNA reads TGTGCCAGCAGCCAAGGGGTCGGTAGCAATCAGCCCCAGCATTTT. Amino acid sequence: CASSQGVGSNQPQHF.

This clonotype appeared a few times. The rearrangement uses TRBV27 and TRBJ2-7, with D uncertain. Between the trimmed V and J ends, which lost 3 bases and 7 bases, there was a span of 16 bases. In germline, CDR1 is MNHEY, CDR2 SMNVEV (reference sequence). The CDR3 contains 14 residues. The CDR3 loop reads CASSLLAAPREQYF. The DNA of the CDR3 is TGTGCCAGCAGTTTGTTGGCGGCTCCTCGGGAGCAGTACTTC.

This rearrangement joins TRBV7-9 to TRBJ1-2, with TRBD1 as a possible D gene (5 bases). V was cut by 3 bases and J by 3 bases, with 14 bases left in between. The CDR3 totals 15 residues. Germline loops: CDR1 SEHNR, CDR2 FQNEAQ (reference sequence). The CDR3 reads CASSFTGLGDYGYTF. The CDR3 DNA is TGTGCCAGCAGCTTCACTGGACTGGGGGACTATGGCTACACCTTC.

This clonotype was observed many times. The chain recombines TRBV20-1 with TRBJ2-5; D tentatively fits TRBD1 or TRBD2 (5 bases each). Trimming took off 3 bases at V and 7 bases at J, with 12 bases between the two ends. Germline V gives CDR1 DFQATT, CDR2 SNEGSKA (reference sequence). The CDR3 has 12 amino acids. The CDR3 protein is CSARGTARTQYF. CDR3 coding DNA: TGCAGTGCTAGGGGGACCGCGAGGACCCAGTACTTC.

This clonotype was counted only a few times. This chain joins TRBV5-1 and TRBJ1-4; 9 bases fit TRBD1. The CDR3 runs 15 residues. V gave up 0 bases and J gave up 5 bases; unmatched junction bases: 2. The germline V gene has CDR1 SGHRS and CDR2 YFSETQ. CDR3 sequence: CASSLGQGVNEKLFF. As DNA, the CDR3 is TGCGCCAGCAGCTTGGGACAGGGGGTCAATGAAAAACTGTTTTTT.

This clonotype has ten or more counts. V usage is TRBV6-2 or TRBV6-3 and J usage is TRBJ1-1; the D is unclear. The germline V and J ends were trimmed by 5 bases and 5 bases, with 12 bases remaining between them. The CDR3 is 13 amino acids. The germline V gene encodes CDR1 MNHEY and CDR2 SVGEGT. This CDR3 reads CASSPHQSTEAFF. The CDR3 DNA reads as TGTGCCAGCAGTCCCCATCAATCAACTGAAGCTTTCTTT.

Only a few counts were recorded for this clonotype. The chain links TRBV15 to TRBJ1-4; TRBD1 might be the D (5 bases). Germline assignment: CDR1 LNHNV and CDR2 YYDKDF (reference sequence). This CDR3 has 14 residues. Between the trimmed V and J ends, which lost 4 bases and 3 bases, there was a span of 9 bases. The CDR3 loop is CATSISGPNEKLFF. The CDR3 DNA reads as TGTGCCACCAGCATTTCAGGGCCTAATGAAAAACTGTTTTTT.

The gene calls are TRBV7-2 and TRBJ2-7; 11 bases map to TRBD2. Germline CDR1 reads SGHTA; CDR2 reads FQGNSA. This CDR3 contains 16 residues. Unmatched junction bases numbered 9, after V lost 5 bases and J lost 3 bases. The CDR3 sequence: CASSPRTGTSGYEQYF. CDR3 DNA: TGTGCCAGCAGCCCCCGCACCGGGACTAGCGGCTACGAGCAGTACTTC.

The chain joins TRBV5-1 to TRBJ2-5; a weak D match, TRBD1 (6 bases). The CDR3 has 14 amino acids. Germline CDR1 reads SGHRS; CDR2 reads YFSETQ. The V end lost 4 bases, the J end lost 7 bases, and 17 bases lay between the germline ends. The CDR3 sequence: CASSRQQGSGTQYF. The CDR3 DNA reads as TGCGCCAGCAGCCGGCAACAGGGTTCAGGGACCCAGTACTTC.

This clonotype came up a few times. The V and J genes are TRBV9 and TRBJ2-3, with 7 nucleotides matching TRBD2. The J segment lost 4 bases and the V segment lost 3 bases, leaving 5 bases of the junction unmatched. In germline, CDR1 is SGDLS, CDR2 YYNGEE. The CDR3 spans 14 residues. CDR3 nucleotides: TGTGCCAGCAGCGGGAGACTAGCCCCAGATACGCAGTATTTT. Translating gives CASSGRLAPDTQYF.

At least ten counts were recorded for this clonotype. This sequence joins TRBV6-2 or TRBV6-3 and TRBJ1-5; D is possibly TRBD1 (5 bases). The CDR3 totals 14 residues. Trimming took 0 bases from V and 3 from J, leaving 6 bases between them. Germline V gene lookup returns CDR1 MNHEY and CDR2 SVGEGT. The CDR3 DNA sequence: TGTGCCAGCAGTTACTCGACAGTCAATCAGCCCCAGCATTTT. It specifies CASSYSTVNQPQHF.

Ten or more counts support this clonotype. The chain uses TRBV28 and TRBJ2-5, with 14 bases fitting TRBD2. The trim removed 3 bases at V and 2 bases at J, leaving 8 bases unmatched. The CDR3 spans 18 residues. Germline V lookup: CDR1 MDHEN, CDR2 SYDVKM. The chain's CDR3 is CASSFGTSGSGGQETQYF. The CDR3 DNA sequence: TGTGCCAGCAGTTTTGGGACTAGCGGGAGCGGAGGGCAAGAGACCCAGTACTTC.

In its sample, this clonotype was seen a few times. V and J are TRBV20-1 and TRBJ1-1, with D possibly being TRBD1 (5 bases). This CDR3 contains 15 residues. Looked up from germline, CDR1 is DFQATT and CDR2 is SNEGSKA (reference sequence). V was shortened by 0 bases and J by 1 base, with 12 bases between the two germline ends. CDR3 coding DNA: TGCAGTGCTAGAGATCAAGCAGGGCCGAACACTGAAGCTTTCTTT. This sequence encodes CSARDQAGPNTEAFF.

V and J are TRBV19 and TRBJ2-7; D possibly corresponds to TRBD1 (6 bases). V was pared by 4 bases and J by 2 bases, with 12 bases between. From germline, CDR1 is LNHDA and CDR2 SQIVND (reference sequence). The CDR3 consists of 14 residues. CDR3 nucleotides: TGTGCCAGTAGTAGGACAGCACGAACCTACGAGCAGTACTTC. Encoded protein: CASSRTARTYEQYF.

There are a few counts of this clonotype. The chain uses TRBV20-1 and TRBJ2-2, with D maybe TRBD1 (6 bases). The CDR3 is 12 residues long. V lost 6 bases and J 6 bases, leaving 11 bases between the germline ends. Germline CDR1 reads DFQATT; CDR2 reads SNEGSKA (reference sequence). The CDR3 nucleotides read TGCAGTGCCACTTGGACAGCCGGGGAGCTGTTTTTT. This gives the protein CSATWTAGELFF.

There are many counts of this clonotype. The chain links TRBV12-3 or TRBV12-4 to TRBJ1-5; D is ambiguous. The CDR3 has 16 amino acids. The V gene lost 6 bases and the J gene lost 0 bases, with 15 bases spanning the gap. CDR3 coding DNA: TGTGCCAGCAGCTCGAGACGCGGGAATAGCAATCAGCCCCAGCATTTT. This codes for CASSSRRGNSNQPQHF.

With respect to this clonotype: A read error may be the cause here, since a much bigger clone is one base away. The limits of the CDR3 on the DNA are not certain, so only TCRdb's listed CDR3 is given. The CDR3 reads CSVVLVGVYEQYF. The rearrangement uses TRBV29-1 and TRBJ2-7; TRBD2, as called in the table, went unchecked against the DNA. The germline CDR1 and CDR2 sequences are SQVTM and ANQGSEA. Ends included, the CDR3 has 13 residues.

The chain combines TRBV6-1 with TRBJ2-5; D is perhaps TRBD2 (6 bases). The CDR3 sequence is 16 residues long. CDR1 is MNHNS, CDR2 SASEGT, per germline. V was cut by 6 bases and J by 2 bases, with 19 bases left in between. CDR3 sequence: CASSLLMGDLQETQYF. In DNA, the CDR3 is TGTGCCAGCAGCCTCCTAATGGGGGACTTACAAGAGACCCAGTACTTC.